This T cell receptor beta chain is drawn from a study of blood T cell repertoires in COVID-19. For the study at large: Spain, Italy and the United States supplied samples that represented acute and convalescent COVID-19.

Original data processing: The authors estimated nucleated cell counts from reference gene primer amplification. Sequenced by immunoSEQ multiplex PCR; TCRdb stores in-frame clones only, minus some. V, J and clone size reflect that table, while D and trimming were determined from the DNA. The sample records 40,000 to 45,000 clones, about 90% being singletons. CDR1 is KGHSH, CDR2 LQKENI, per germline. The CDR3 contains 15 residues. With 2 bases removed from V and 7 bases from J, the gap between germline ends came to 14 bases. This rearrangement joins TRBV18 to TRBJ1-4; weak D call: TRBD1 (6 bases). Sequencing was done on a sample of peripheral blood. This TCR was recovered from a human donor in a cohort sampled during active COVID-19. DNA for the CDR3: TGTGCCAGCTCACCAAGCACAGGGCGACTTGAAAAACTGTTTTTT. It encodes CASSPSTGRLEKLFF.